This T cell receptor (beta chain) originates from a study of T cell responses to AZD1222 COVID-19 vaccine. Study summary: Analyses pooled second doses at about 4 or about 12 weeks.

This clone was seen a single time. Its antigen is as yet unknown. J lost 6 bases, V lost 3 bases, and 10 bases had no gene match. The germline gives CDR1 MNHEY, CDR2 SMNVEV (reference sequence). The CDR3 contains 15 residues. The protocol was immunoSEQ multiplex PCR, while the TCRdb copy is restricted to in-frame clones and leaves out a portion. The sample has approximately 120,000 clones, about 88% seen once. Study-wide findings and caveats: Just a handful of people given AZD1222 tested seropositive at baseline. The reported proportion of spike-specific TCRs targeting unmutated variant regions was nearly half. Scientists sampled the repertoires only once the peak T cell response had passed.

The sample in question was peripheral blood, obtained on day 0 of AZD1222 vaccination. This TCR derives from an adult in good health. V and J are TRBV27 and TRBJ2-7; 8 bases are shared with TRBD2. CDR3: CASSFIAGTGPEQYF. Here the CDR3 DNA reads TGTGCCAGCAGTTTCATAGCGGGGACCGGACCCGAGCAGTACTTC.